The source of this TCR beta chain is a study of Ad26.COV2.S vaccination and SARS-CoV-2 variants. Study-level background: The study gave Ad26.COV2.S intramuscularly, once or twice 56 days apart.

Here immunoSEQ multiplex PCR was the method, and the copy in TCRdb shows in-frame clones only, minus some. Of around 300,000 clones detected, 86% appear once; the ten largest clones hold about 10%. Treatment specified: around 19 received Ad26.COV2.S at low or high dose, single or two shots; 5 received placebo; per-sample allocation not given. Samples came from day 63 after the first vaccine or placebo injection. This adult donor, from Boston, was 18-55 years old. The starting material was peripheral blood, obtained in a trial of Ad26.COV2.S vaccine versus placebo. This TCR derives from a person between 18 and 65 years old who received the Ad26.COV2.S COVID-19 vaccine or a placebo.

CDR3 sequence (DNA): TGTGCCAGCACCCGTACGGGCCTAGGGTATGGCTACACCTTC. It specifies CASTRTGLGYGYTF. This rearrangement joins TRBV28 to TRBJ1-2; D remains unclear. Trimming pared 7 bases from V and 5 bases from J, leaving 17 bases between. Germline CDR1 reads MDHEN; CDR2 reads SYDVKM. The CDR3 runs to 14 residues.